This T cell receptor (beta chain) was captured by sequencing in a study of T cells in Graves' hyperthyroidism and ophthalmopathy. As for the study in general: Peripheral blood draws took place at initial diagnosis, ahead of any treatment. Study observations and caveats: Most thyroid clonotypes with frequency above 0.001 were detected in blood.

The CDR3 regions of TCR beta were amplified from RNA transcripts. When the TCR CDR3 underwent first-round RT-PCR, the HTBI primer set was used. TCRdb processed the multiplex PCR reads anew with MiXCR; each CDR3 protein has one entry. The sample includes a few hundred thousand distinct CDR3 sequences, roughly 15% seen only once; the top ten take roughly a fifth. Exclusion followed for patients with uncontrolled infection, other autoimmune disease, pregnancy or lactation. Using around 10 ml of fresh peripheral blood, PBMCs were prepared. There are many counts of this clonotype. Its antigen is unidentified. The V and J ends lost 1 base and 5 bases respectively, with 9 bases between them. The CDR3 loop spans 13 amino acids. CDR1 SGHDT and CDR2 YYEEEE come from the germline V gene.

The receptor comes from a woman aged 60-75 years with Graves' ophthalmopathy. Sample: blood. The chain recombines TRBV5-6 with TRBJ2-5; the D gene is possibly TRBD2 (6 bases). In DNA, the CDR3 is TGTGCCAGCAGCTTGCGGGACTGGGAGACCCAGTACTTC. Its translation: CASSLRDWETQYF.